The next 31 T cell receptor beta chains were all read from a single sample in a study of cytomegalovirus exposure and HLA in healthy donors. The PCR was carried out with 60 Vbeta primers and 13 Jbeta primers. Libraries were prepared by immunoSEQ multiplex PCR; TCRdb keeps only in-frame clonotypes and omits some of them. This table holds 100,000 to 150,000 clones, around 72% found once. The material sequenced was PBMCs. Every receptor here comes from a man between 25 and 39 years old in good health and CMV-seronegative.

The chain carries TRBV7-2 and TRBJ2-2; 9 nucleotides align to TRBD2. CDR3 length: 16 amino acids. J gave up 5 bases and V 4 bases, and 8 bases lay outside the gene matches. CDR1 and CDR2 from the germline V gene are SGHTA and FQGNSA. The CDR3 loop reads CASSYTAGGGTGELFF. The CDR3 DNA reads as TGTGCCAGCAGCTACACCGCGGGGGGGGGAACCGGGGAGCTGTTTTTT.

This clone was found a few times. The rearrangement joins TRBV6-5 to TRBJ1-2; TRBD1 is a possible D gene (6 bases). The CDR3 consists of 13 residues. Trimming cost V 6 bases and J 8 bases, with 16 bases left between them. Germline V CDR1 and CDR2: MNHEY, SVGAGI. The CDR3 region is CASSLRQVGGYTF. CDR3 coding DNA: TGTGCCAGCAGCCTTAGACAGGTGGGGGGCTACACCTTC.

Written as DNA, the CDR3 is TGTGCCAGCAGCTTAGTCCCGGGCAGGGTCGTAGCAGAGACCCAGTACTTC. Residues: CASSLVPGRVVAETQYF. The V and J genes are TRBV7-8 and TRBJ2-5; weak D call: TRBD1 (5 bases). Trimming took off 1 base at V and 4 bases at J, with 19 bases between the two ends. The length of the CDR3 is 17 residues. Germline V gene lookup returns CDR1 SGHVS and CDR2 FQNEAQ.

This clone has a handful of counts. DNA of the CDR3: TGTGCCAGCAGCTCCGGGGTTAGCTCCTACGAGCAGTACTTC. Translating gives CASSSGVSSYEQYF. The J gene is TRBJ2-7, the V gene TRBV5-6, with a possible D match to TRBD2 (5 bases). V shed 3 bases and J shed 0 bases, with 10 bases lying between them. CDR1 and CDR2 from the germline V gene are SGHDT and YYEEEE. The CDR3 totals 14 residues.

This chain connects TRBV5-1 to TRBJ2-5; 11 bases are shared with TRBD2. The CDR3 length is 15 residues. CDR1 and CDR2 from the germline V gene are SGHRS and YFSETQ. Losses at the gene ends were 0 bases for V and 5 bases for J; bases not matched to a gene: 3. The CDR3 coding sequence is TGCGCCAGCAGCTTGGGACTAGCGGGACGGGAGACCCAGTACTTC. The encoded protein is CASSLGLAGRETQYF.

This sequence joins TRBV14 and TRBJ2-2, with D perhaps TRBD2 (6 bases). Per the germline V gene, CDR1 is SGHDN and CDR2 is FVKESK. This CDR3 contains 15 residues. V shed 0 bases and J shed 4 bases, with 9 bases lying between them. CDR3: CASSQERGFTGELFF. In DNA form, the CDR3 reads TGTGCCAGCAGCCAAGAACGGGGGTTCACCGGGGAGCTGTTTTTT.

CDR3 sequence (DNA): TGTGCCAGTCTAGGGGGCAATCAGCCCCAGCATTTT. This gives the protein CASLGGNQPQHF. The genes are TRBV19 and TRBJ1-5, with D tentatively TRBD1 (5 bases). V shed 8 bases and J shed 2 bases, with 7 bases lying between them. CDR3 length: 12 residues. CDR1 is LNHDA and CDR2 is SQIVND in the germline V gene (reference sequence). Full variable domain (outside the CDR3, taken from reference TRBV19 and TRBJ1-5): DGGITQSPKYLFRKEGQNVTLSCEQNLNHDAMYWYRQDPGQGLRLIYYSQIVNDFQKGDIAEGYSVSREKKESFPLTVTSAQKNPTAFYLCASLGGNQPQHFGDGTRLSIL.

This sequence joins TRBV6-6 and TRBJ1-5; D might be TRBD1 (5 bases). The CDR3 has 15 residues. V shed 5 bases and J shed 8 bases, with 19 bases lying between them. Germline lookup yields CDR1 MNHNY and CDR2 SVGAGI (reference sequence). The CDR3 spells CASSMGPGGREPQHF. In nucleotides, the CDR3 is TGTGCCAGCAGTATGGGACCCGGCGGGAGGGAGCCCCAGCATTTT.

The chain carries TRBV6-5 and TRBJ2-7, with D tentatively TRBD1 (6 bases). The CDR3 covers 14 residues. Trimming removed 2 bases at V and 3 bases at J, with 11 bases between. CDR1 is MNHEY, CDR2 SVGAGI, per germline. The CDR3 DNA reads TGTGCCAGCAGTTACGTCGGACAGAGCTACGAGCAGTACTTC. It is translated as CASSYVGQSYEQYF.

This clone was counted only a few times. This sequence joins TRBV2 and TRBJ2-1, with D possibly being TRBD2 (6 bases). V lost 6 bases and J lost 5, with 11 bases in between. CDR1 SNHLY and CDR2 FYNNEI come from the germline V gene. The CDR3 runs to 13 residues. The CDR3 DNA sequence: TGTGCCAGCAGGGGGGACTGGAACAATGAGCAGTTCTTC. Its translation: CASRGDWNNEQFF. Full variable domain (outside the CDR3, taken from reference TRBV2 and TRBJ2-1): EPEVTQTPSHQVTQMGQEVILRCVPISNHLYFYWYRQILGQKVEFLVSFYNNEISEKSEIFDDQFSVERPDGSNFTLKIRSTKLEDSAMYFCASRGDWNNEQFFGPGTRLTVL.

The CDR3 DNA is TGTGCCAGCAGTGACGGGGCAGCGCAGTATTTT. Translation: CASSDGAAQYF. This chain joins TRBV6-4 and TRBJ2-3; possibly TRBD1 for D (5 bases). CDR3 length: 11 residues. Germline V gene lookup returns CDR1 MRHNA and CDR2 SNTAGT. With 2 bases removed from V and 10 bases from J, the gap between germline ends came to 7 bases.

The chain recombines TRBV28 with TRBJ2-5, with TRBD1 identical over 10 bases. The end of the DNA is better explained by TRBJ2-7, so the J call may be wrong. The CDR3 consists of 13 residues. Germline-derived CDR1 and CDR2 are MDHEN and SYDVKM. The CDR3 sequence is CASRTGGLYEQYF. The CDR3 DNA reads as TGTGCCAGCAGGACAGGGGGCCTCTACGAGCAGTACTTC.

V gene TRBV28 combines with J gene TRBJ1-2; 12 nucleotides match TRBD1. Germline CDR1 is MDHEN and CDR2 is SYDVKM. V shed 6 bases and J 8 bases; nucleotides not matched to a gene: 10. The CDR3 loop spans 15 amino acids. The CDR3 sequence is CASSITGTGGRGYTF. DNA for the CDR3: TGTGCCAGCAGCATTACCGGGACAGGGGGCCGGGGCTACACCTTC.

The gene calls are TRBV2 and TRBJ1-2, with D tentatively TRBD1 (6 bases). Germline V lookup: CDR1 SNHLY, CDR2 FYNNEI. V lost 5 bases, J lost 2 bases, and 9 bases lay in between. The CDR3 loop spans 13 amino acids. CDR3 DNA sequence: TGTGCCAGCAGTAGGGACACCAACTATGGCTACACCTTC. Translating it yields CASSRDTNYGYTF.

The chain uses TRBV11-2 and TRBJ1-5; weak D call: TRBD1 (5 bases). CDR1 and CDR2 from the germline V gene are SGHAT and FQNNGV. The CDR3 loop spans 14 amino acids. Trimming removed 3 bases at V and 3 bases at J, with 9 bases between. The CDR3, as DNA: TGTGCCAGCAGCTTCGCAGGGCCCAATCAGCCCCAGCATTTT. It codes for CASSFAGPNQPQHF.

This clone was counted once. The chain carries TRBV28 and TRBJ2-2, with D hard to call. Trimming pared 8 bases from V and 2 bases from J, leaving 9 bases between. CDR3 length: 13 residues. CDR1 is MDHEN and CDR2 is SYDVKM in the germline V gene. CDR3 DNA sequence: TGTGCCAGCTCTTCGCGAAACACCGGGGAGCTGTTTTTT. This gives the protein CASSSRNTGELFF.

V and J are TRBV5-5 and TRBJ1-6; D call uncertain. Germline V gives CDR1 SGHKS, CDR2 YYEKEE (reference sequence). The CDR3 is 15 amino acids. V lost 2 bases and J 7 bases, leaving 13 bases between the germline ends. CDR3 sequence (DNA): TGTGCCAGCAGCTTTTGGGGAGTCCAAAATTCACCCCTCCACTTT. It encodes CASSFWGVQNSPLHF.

The chain has TRBV5-6 and TRBJ1-5, with 10 positions matching TRBD1. With 3 bases clipped from V and 2 bases from J, the junction kept 8 bases outside the gene matches. The CDR3 covers 17 residues. Germline V CDR1 and CDR2: SGHDT, YYEEEE. CDR3 coding DNA: TGTGCCAGCAGCTCCGGAGGTGGGACAGGGGGCAATCAGCCCCAGCATTTT. Protein product: CASSSGGGTGGNQPQHF.

CDR3 in amino acids: CASGDRGVEWASNQPQHF. For the CDR3, the DNA is TGTGCCAGTGGGGACAGGGGAGTGGAGTGGGCCAGTAATCAGCCCCAGCATTTT. The genes are TRBV28 and TRBJ1-5, with TRBD1 matching over 10 bases. V dropped 9 bases and J dropped 4; count of bases not matched to a gene: 18. The CDR3 length is 18 residues. The germline V gene encodes CDR1 MDHEN and CDR2 SYDVKM.

This chain joins TRBV19 and TRBJ2-1; D call uncertain. This CDR3 has 13 amino acids. Trimming removed 2 bases from V and 7 bases from J, with 9 bases in between. Germline V lookup: CDR1 LNHDA, CDR2 SQIVND (reference sequence). The CDR3 DNA is TGTGCCAGTAGTATATATCACGGGAATGAGCAGTTCTTC. Translation: CASSIYHGNEQFF. Full variable domain (rest looked up from reference TRBV19 and TRBJ2-1): DGGITQSPKYLFRKEGQNVTLSCEQNLNHDAMYWYRQDPGQGLRLIYYSQIVNDFQKGDIAEGYSVSREKKESFPLTVTSAQKNPTAFYLCASSIYHGNEQFFGPGTRLTVL.

V and J are TRBV4-1 and TRBJ2-3; D call uncertain. V lost 0 bases and J 0 bases, leaving 10 bases between the germline ends. Germline-derived CDR1 and CDR2 are MGHRA and YSYEKL. This CDR3 is built from 16 residues. CDR3 in amino acids: CASSQEPSVSTDTQYF. The CDR3 DNA is TGCGCCAGCAGCCAAGAGCCCAGCGTTAGCACAGATACGCAGTATTTT.

The CDR3 DNA sequence: TGTGCCAGCAGACCCGGGACAGGGGCGGGGGGCTACACCTTC. The encoded protein is CASRPGTGAGGYTF. J is TRBJ1-2 and V is TRBV28; TRBD1 agrees at 10 bases. The CDR3 sequence is 14 residues long. Germline values: CDR1 MDHEN, CDR2 SYDVKM. The ends lost 6 bases at V and 8 bases at J; junction bases unmatched: 9.

The chain links TRBV11-3 to TRBJ2-7; 8 bases fit TRBD2. The CDR3 loop spans 14 amino acids. J was trimmed by 5 bases and V by 5 bases; bases with no gene match: 8. Germline CDR1 reads SGHNT; CDR2 reads YENEEA. CDR3 loop: CASSTWTSPHEQYF. DNA for the CDR3: TGTGCCAGCAGCACATGGACTAGCCCCCACGAGCAGTACTTC.

The chain is built from TRBV9 and TRBJ2-2, with unresolved D. The CDR3 covers 13 residues. Germline CDR1 is SGDLS and CDR2 is YYNGEE. V was pared by 0 bases and J by 7 bases, with 7 bases between. In nucleotides, the CDR3 is TGTGCCAGCAGCGTAGCGGGTTACGGGGAGCTGTTTTTT. Translating gives CASSVAGYGELFF.

This clone was picked up one time. The gene calls are TRBV4-2 and TRBJ1-2, with unresolved D. V was trimmed by 4 bases and J by 2 bases, leaving 11 bases between them. The CDR3 extends over 14 amino acids. Germline V gene sequence: CDR1 LGHNA, CDR2 YNFKEQ. The CDR3 DNA sequence: TGTGCCAGCAGCCCGACGGGGTACAACTATGGCTACACCTTC. This encodes CASSPTGYNYGYTF.

The chain is built from TRBV5-6 and TRBJ2-2; TRBD2 matches at 8 bases. CDR1 and CDR2 from the germline V gene are SGHDT and YYEEEE. The V and J ends lost 2 bases and 5 bases, in that order; junction bases with no gene match: 11. CDR3 length equals 17 residues. CDR3 sequence reads: CASSFLPGLVDTGELFF. The DNA for the CDR3 is TGTGCCAGCAGCTTTTTACCGGGACTAGTCGATACCGGGGAGCTGTTTTTT.

V and J are TRBV6-1 and TRBJ1-5; D gene ambiguous. The CDR3 contains 15 residues. The V end was cut by 6 bases, the J end by 0 bases, with 12 bases between. Germline V gives CDR1 MNHNS, CDR2 SASEGT. CDR3 sequence (DNA): TGTGCCAGCAGAATCACTAGTTATAGCAATCAGCCCCAGCATTTT. Residues: CASRITSYSNQPQHF.

The chain uses TRBV9 and TRBJ2-5, with D perhaps TRBD2 (6 bases). CDR1 is SGDLS, CDR2 YYNGEE, per germline. V lost 3 bases, J lost 5 bases, and 14 bases lay in between. The CDR3 totals 14 residues. CDR3 loop: CASSAEVAGETQYF. For the CDR3, the DNA is TGTGCCAGCAGCGCCGAGGTCGCGGGGGAGACCCAGTACTTC.

The CDR3 here is CASSPGRDRSSYEQYF. The CDR3 region has the DNA TGTGCCAGCAGTCCCGGCCGGGACAGGAGCTCCTACGAGCAGTACTTC. The chain links TRBV7-6 to TRBJ2-7; 8 positions agree with TRBD1. This CDR3 spans 16 amino acids. Germline-derived CDR1 and CDR2 are SGHVS and FNYEAQ. The ends lost 6 bases at V and 0 bases at J; junction bases unmatched: 10.

The chain combines TRBV7-9 with TRBJ1-1; no firm D call. Trimming took 8 bases from V and 2 from J, leaving 15 bases between them. The CDR3 is 14 residues long. Germline V gene lookup returns CDR1 SEHNR and CDR2 FQNEAQ (reference sequence). CDR3 in DNA: TGTGCCAGCCTTTGGGTCCTAGGAAACACTGAAGCTTTCTTT. Its protein product is CASLWVLGNTEAFF.

This sequence joins TRBV5-1 and TRBJ1-4, with 10 bases lining up with TRBD1. With V trimmed by 2 bases and J by 8 bases, 12 bases remained unmatched. Germline V CDR1 and CDR2: SGHRS, YFSETQ. The length of the CDR3 is 17 residues. The CDR3 bases are TGCGCCAGCAGCTTCGGGACAGGGGATATTTCAGGAGAAAAACTGTTTTTT. This codes for CASSFGTGDISGEKLFF.